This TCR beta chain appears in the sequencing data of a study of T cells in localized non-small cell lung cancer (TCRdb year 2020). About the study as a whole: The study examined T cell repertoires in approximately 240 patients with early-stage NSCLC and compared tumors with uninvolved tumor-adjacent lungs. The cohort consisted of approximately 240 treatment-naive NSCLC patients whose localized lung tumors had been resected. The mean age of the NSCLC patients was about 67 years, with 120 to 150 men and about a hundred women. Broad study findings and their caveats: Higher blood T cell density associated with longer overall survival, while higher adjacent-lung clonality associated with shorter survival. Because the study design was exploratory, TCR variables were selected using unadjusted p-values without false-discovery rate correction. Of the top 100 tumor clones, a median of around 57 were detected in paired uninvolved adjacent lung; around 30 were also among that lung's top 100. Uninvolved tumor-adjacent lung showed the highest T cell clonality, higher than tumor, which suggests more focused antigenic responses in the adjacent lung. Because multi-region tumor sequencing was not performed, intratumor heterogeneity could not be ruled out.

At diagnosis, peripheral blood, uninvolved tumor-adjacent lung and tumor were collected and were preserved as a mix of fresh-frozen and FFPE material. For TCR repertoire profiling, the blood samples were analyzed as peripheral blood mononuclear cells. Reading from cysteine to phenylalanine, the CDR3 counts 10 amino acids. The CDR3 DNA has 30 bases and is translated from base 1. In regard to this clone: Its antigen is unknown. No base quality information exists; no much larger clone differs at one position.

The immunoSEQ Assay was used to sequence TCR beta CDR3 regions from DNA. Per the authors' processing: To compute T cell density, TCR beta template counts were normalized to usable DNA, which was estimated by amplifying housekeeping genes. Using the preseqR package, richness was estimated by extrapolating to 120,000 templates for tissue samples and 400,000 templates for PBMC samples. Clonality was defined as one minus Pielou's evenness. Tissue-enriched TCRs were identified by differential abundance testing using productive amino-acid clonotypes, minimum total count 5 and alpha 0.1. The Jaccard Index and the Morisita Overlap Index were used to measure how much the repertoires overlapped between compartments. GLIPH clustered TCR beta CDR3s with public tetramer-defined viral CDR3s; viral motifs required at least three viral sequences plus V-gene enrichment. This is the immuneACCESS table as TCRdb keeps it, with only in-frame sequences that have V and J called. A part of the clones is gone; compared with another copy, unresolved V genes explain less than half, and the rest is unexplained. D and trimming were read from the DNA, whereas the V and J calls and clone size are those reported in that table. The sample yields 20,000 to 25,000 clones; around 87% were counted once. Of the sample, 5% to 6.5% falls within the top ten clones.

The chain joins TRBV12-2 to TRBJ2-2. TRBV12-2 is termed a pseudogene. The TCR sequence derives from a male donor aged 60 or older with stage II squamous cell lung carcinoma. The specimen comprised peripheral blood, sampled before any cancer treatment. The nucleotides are TGTGCAAGTCGCTCCGGGGAGCTGTTTTTT. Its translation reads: CASRSGELFF.